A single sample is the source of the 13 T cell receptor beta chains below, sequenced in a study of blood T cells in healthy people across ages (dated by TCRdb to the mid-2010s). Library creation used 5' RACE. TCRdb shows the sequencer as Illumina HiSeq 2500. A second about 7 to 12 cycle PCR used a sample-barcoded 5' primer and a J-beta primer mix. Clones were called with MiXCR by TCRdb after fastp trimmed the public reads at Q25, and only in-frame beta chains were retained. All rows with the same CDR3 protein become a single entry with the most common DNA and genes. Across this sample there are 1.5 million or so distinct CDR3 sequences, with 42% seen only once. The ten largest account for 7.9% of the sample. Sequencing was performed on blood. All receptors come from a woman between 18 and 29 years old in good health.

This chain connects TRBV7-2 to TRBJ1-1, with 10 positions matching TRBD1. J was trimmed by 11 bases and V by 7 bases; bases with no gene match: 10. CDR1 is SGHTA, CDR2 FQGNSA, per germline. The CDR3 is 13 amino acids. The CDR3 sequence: CASMRRTGGSAFF. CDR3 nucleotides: TGTGCCAGCATGAGGCGGACAGGGGGTAGTGCTTTCTTT. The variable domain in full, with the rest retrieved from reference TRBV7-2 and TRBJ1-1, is GAGVSQSPSNKVTEKGKDVELRCDPISGHTALYWYRQSLGQGLEFLIYFQGNSAPDKSGLPSDRFSAERTGGSVSTLTIQRTQQEDSAVYLCASMRRTGGSAFFGQGTRLTVV.

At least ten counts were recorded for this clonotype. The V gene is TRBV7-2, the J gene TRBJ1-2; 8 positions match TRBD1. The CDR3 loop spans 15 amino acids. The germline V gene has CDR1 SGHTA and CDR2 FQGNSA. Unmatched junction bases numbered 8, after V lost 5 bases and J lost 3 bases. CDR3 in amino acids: CASSLSGTGDYGYTF. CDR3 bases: TGTGCCAGCAGCCTTTCCGGGACAGGCGACTATGGCTACACCTTC. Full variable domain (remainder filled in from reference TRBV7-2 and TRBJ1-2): GAGVSQSPSNKVTEKGKDVELRCDPISGHTALYWYRQSLGQGLEFLIYFQGNSAPDKSGLPSDRFSAERTGGSVSTLTIQRTQQEDSAVYLCASSLSGTGDYGYTFGSGTRLTVV.

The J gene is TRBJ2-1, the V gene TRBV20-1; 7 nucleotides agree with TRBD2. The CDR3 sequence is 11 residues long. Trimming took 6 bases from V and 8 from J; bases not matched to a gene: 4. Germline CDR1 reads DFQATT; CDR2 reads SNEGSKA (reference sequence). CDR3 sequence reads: CSASGNDEQFF. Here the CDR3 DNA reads TGCAGTGCCAGCGGGAATGATGAGCAGTTCTTC.

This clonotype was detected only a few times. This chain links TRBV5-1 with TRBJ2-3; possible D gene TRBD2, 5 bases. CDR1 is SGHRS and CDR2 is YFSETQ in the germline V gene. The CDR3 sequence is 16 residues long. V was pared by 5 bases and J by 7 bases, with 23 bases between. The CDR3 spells CASREEELYPLHTQYF. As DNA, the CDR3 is TGCGCCAGCAGGGAGGAGGAGCTTTACCCGCTCCATACGCAGTATTTT.

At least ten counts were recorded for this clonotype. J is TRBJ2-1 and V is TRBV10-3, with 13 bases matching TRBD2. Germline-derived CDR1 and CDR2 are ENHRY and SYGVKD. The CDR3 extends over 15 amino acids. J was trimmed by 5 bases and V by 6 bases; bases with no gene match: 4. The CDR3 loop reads CAISGTSGTNNEQFF. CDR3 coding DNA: TGTGCCATCAGCGGGACTAGCGGGACAAACAATGAGCAGTTCTTC.

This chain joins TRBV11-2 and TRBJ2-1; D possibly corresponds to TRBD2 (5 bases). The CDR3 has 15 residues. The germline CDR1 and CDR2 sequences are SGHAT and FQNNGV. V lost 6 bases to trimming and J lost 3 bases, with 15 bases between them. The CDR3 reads CASSPGRADYNEQFF. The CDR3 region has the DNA TGTGCCAGCAGTCCCGGACGAGCGGACTACAATGAGCAGTTCTTC.

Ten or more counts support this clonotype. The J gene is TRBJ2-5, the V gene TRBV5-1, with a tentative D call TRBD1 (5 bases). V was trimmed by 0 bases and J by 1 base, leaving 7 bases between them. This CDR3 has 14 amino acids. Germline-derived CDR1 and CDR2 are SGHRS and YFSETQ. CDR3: CASSLGQLQETQYF. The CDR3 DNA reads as TGCGCCAGCAGCTTGGGACAGCTCCAAGAGACCCAGTACTTC.

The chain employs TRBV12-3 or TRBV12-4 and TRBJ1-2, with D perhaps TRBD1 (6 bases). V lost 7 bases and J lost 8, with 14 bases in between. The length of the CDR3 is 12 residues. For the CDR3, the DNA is TGTGCCAGCACCGTGGGGGCGGAGGGCTACACCTTC. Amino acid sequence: CASTVGAEGYTF.

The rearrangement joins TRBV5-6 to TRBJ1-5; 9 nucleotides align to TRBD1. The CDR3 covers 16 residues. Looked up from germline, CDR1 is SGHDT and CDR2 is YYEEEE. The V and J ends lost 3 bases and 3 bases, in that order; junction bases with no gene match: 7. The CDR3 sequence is CASSSGQGGFNQPQHF. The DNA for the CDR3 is TGTGCCAGCAGCTCGGGACAGGGAGGTTTCAATCAGCCCCAGCATTTT.

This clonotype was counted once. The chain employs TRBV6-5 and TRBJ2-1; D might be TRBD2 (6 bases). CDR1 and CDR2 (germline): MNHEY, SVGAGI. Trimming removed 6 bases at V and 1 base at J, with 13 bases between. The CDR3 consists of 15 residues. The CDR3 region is CASRTTGGSYNEQFF. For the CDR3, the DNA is TGTGCCAGCAGGACTACCGGAGGGTCCTACAATGAGCAGTTCTTC.

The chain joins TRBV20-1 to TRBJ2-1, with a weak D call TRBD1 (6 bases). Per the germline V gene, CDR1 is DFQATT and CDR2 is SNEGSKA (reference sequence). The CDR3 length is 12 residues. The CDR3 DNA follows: TGCAGCCAGGCACAGGGTTCCAATGAGCAGTTCTTC. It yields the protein CSQAQGSNEQFF.

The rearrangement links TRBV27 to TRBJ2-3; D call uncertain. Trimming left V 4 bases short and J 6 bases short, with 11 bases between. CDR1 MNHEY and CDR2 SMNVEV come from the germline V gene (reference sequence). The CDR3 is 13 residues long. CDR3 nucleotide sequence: TGTGCCAGCAGTTCCCCCCCTGGGGATACGCAGTATTTT. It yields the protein CASSSPPGDTQYF.

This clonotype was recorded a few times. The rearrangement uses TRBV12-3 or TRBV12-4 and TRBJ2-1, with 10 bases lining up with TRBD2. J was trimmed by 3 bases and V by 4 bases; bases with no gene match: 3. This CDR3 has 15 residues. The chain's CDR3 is CASSSSGGIYNEQFF. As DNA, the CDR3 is TGTGCCAGCAGTTCTAGCGGGGGAATCTACAATGAGCAGTTCTTC.